The rows below give T cell receptor beta chains drawn from one sample of a study of shared clonotypes between healthy human individuals. Clones were sequenced by immunoSEQ multiplex PCR, and TCRdb holds only the in-frame ones, with some missing. The table lists 2 million to 2.5 million clones, 93% of them singletons. Sequencing used naive CD4+ T cells from PBMCs. These receptor sequences come from a man aged 18 to 35 in good health. Some clones in this sample may be carry-over from other donors' samples. Both conserved end residues are part of each CDR3. Fields, in order: D gene, clone size, J gene, V gene, CDR3 protein, CDR3 DNA. The D gene is left open where the match is weak. Where a row states a size, it is once, few, many or the class of an expanded clone; other rows omit it.

D gene: NA; clone size: once; J gene: TRBJ2-7; V gene: TRBV11-3; CDR3 protein: CASSSGQTNEQYF; CDR3 DNA: TGTGCCAGCAGCTCGGGGCAAACGAACGAGCAGTACTTC
D gene: TRBD2; clone size: once; J gene: TRBJ2-7; V gene: TRBV10-3; CDR3 protein: CAISELAGGPYEQYF; CDR3 DNA: TGTGCCATCAGTGAACTAGCGGGAGGGCCCTACGAGCAGTACTTC
D gene: NA; clone size: NA; J gene: TRBJ1-1; V gene: TRBV6-6; CDR3 protein: CASSYRVMNTEAFF; CDR3 DNA: TGTGCCAGCAGTTACCGGGTCATGAACACTGAAGCTTTCTTT
D gene: NA; clone size: few; J gene: TRBJ1-1; V gene: TRBV7-3; CDR3 protein: CASSSQINTEAFF; CDR3 DNA: TGTGCCAGCAGCTCACAGATAAACACTGAAGCTTTCTTT
D gene: NA; clone size: NA; J gene: TRBJ1-4; V gene: TRBV27; CDR3 protein: CASRAGRWDEKLFF; CDR3 DNA: TGTGCCAGCAGGGCTGGAAGGTGGGATGAAAAACTGTTTTTT
D gene: TRBD1; clone size: NA; J gene: TRBJ2-7; V gene: TRBV2; CDR3 protein: CATGTGFYEQYF; CDR3 DNA: TGTGCCACTGGGACAGGGTTCTACGAGCAGTACTTC
D gene: NA; clone size: once; J gene: TRBJ2-2; V gene: TRBV5-1; CDR3 protein: CASSLDPGAGTGELFF; CDR3 DNA: TGCGCCAGCAGCTTGGACCCGGGAGCGGGTACCGGGGAGCTGTTTTTT
D gene: NA; clone size: NA; J gene: TRBJ1-2; V gene: TRBV7-3; CDR3 protein: CASSLTGREGYTF; CDR3 DNA: TGTGCCAGCAGCTTAACTGGCAGAGAGGGCTACACCTTC
D gene: TRBD2; clone size: NA; J gene: TRBJ2-7; V gene: TRBV2; CDR3 protein: CASSPAGGPRGEQYF; CDR3 DNA: TGTGCCAGCAGTCCCGCGGGAGGGCCGAGAGGTGAGCAGTACTTC
D gene: NA; clone size: NA; J gene: TRBJ2-5; V gene: TRBV5-1; CDR3 protein: CASSLAPHGETQYF; CDR3 DNA: TGCGCCAGCAGCTTGGCCCCCCACGGAGAGACCCAGTACTTC
D gene: NA; clone size: NA; J gene: TRBJ1-1; V gene: TRBV5-4; CDR3 protein: CASSPRAVNTEAFF; CDR3 DNA: TGTGCCAGCAGCCCCAGGGCCGTCAACACTGAAGCTTTCTTT
D gene: NA; clone size: NA; J gene: TRBJ2-7; V gene: TRBV5-5; CDR3 protein: CASSLGPAHGTYEQYF; CDR3 DNA: TGTGCCAGCAGCTTGGGTCCGGCCCACGGGACCTACGAGCAGTACTTC
D gene: NA; clone size: NA; J gene: TRBJ1-1; V gene: TRBV14; CDR3 protein: CASSQEGADTEAFF; CDR3 DNA: TGTGCCAGCAGCCAAGAGGGCGCGGACACTGAAGCTTTCTTT
D gene: NA; clone size: NA; J gene: TRBJ1-3; V gene: TRBV28; CDR3 protein: CASGQVSGNTIYF; CDR3 DNA: TGTGCCAGCGGGCAAGTCTCTGGAAACACCATATATTTT
D gene: NA; clone size: once; J gene: TRBJ2-3; V gene: TRBV18; CDR3 protein: CASSLEGPDTQYF; CDR3 DNA: TGTGCCAGCTCCCTGGAGGGGCCAGATACGCAGTATTTT
D gene: TRBD2; clone size: NA; J gene: TRBJ2-1; V gene: TRBV10-3; CDR3 protein: CAISGEEAGGYNEQFF; CDR3 DNA: TGTGCCATCAGTGGAGAAGAAGCGGGAGGCTACAATGAGCAGTTCTTC
D gene: NA; clone size: NA; J gene: TRBJ1-2; V gene: TRBV19; CDR3 protein: CATGGVGGYTF; CDR3 DNA: TGTGCCACCGGGGGAGTAGGTGGCTACACCTTC
D gene: NA; clone size: NA; J gene: TRBJ1-2; V gene: TRBV20-1; CDR3 protein: CSGVPAGGYTF; CDR3 DNA: TGCAGTGGAGTCCCGGCGGGAGGCTACACCTTC
D gene: TRBD2; clone size: NA; J gene: TRBJ2-1; V gene: TRBV9; CDR3 protein: CASSVRPGLGNNEQFF; CDR3 DNA: TGTGCCAGCAGCGTACGCCCGGGACTAGGGAACAATGAGCAGTTCTTC
D gene: NA; clone size: NA; J gene: TRBJ1-5; V gene: TRBV28; CDR3 protein: CASSEQGPSQPQHF; CDR3 DNA: TGTGCCAGCAGTGAACAGGGACCTTCTCAGCCCCAGCATTTT
D gene: NA; clone size: NA; J gene: TRBJ2-1; V gene: TRBV5-1; CDR3 protein: CASSLLGYEQFF; CDR3 DNA: TGCGCCAGCAGCTTGTTGGGGTATGAGCAGTTCTTC
D gene: TRBD1; clone size: NA; J gene: TRBJ2-7; V gene: TRBV6-6; CDR3 protein: CASRGTGGYEQYF; CDR3 DNA: TGTGCCAGCAGGGGGACAGGGGGCTACGAGCAGTACTTC
D gene: NA; clone size: NA; J gene: TRBJ2-7; V gene: TRBV27; CDR3 protein: CASSPELTGQIRYEQYF; CDR3 DNA: TGTGCCAGCAGTCCGGAACTGACAGGACAGATTCGGTACGAGCAGTACTTC
D gene: NA; clone size: once; J gene: TRBJ2-7; V gene: TRBV21-1; CDR3 protein: CASSIGLEAGEQYF; CDR3 DNA: TGTGCCAGCAGCATAGGACTGGAGGCGGGCGAGCAGTACTTC
D gene: NA; clone size: NA; J gene: TRBJ1-4; V gene: TRBV14; CDR3 protein: CASSQVTGYNEKLFF; CDR3 DNA: TGTGCCAGCAGCCAAGTCACAGGGTATAATGAAAAACTGTTTTTT
D gene: NA; clone size: NA; J gene: TRBJ2-7; V gene: TRBV7-2; CDR3 protein: CAMRRLAATYEQYF; CDR3 DNA: TGTGCCATGAGGAGGCTAGCCGCCACCTACGAGCAGTACTTC
D gene: NA; clone size: NA; J gene: TRBJ2-6; V gene: TRBV19; CDR3 protein: CASINRVGLPGANVLTF; CDR3 DNA: TGTGCCAGTATAAACAGGGTCGGATTGCCTGGGGCCAACGTCCTGACTTTC
D gene: TRBD2; clone size: NA; J gene: TRBJ2-1; V gene: TRBV6-6; CDR3 protein: CASRSGRAVAYNEQFF; CDR3 DNA: TGTGCCAGCAGGAGCGGGAGGGCCGTCGCCTACAATGAGCAGTTCTTC
D gene: NA; clone size: NA; J gene: TRBJ1-2; V gene: TRBV5-4; CDR3 protein: CASSLGTAQDYGYTF; CDR3 DNA: TGTGCCAGCAGCTTGGGGACAGCTCAAGACTATGGCTACACCTTC
D gene: NA; clone size: NA; J gene: TRBJ2-5; V gene: TRBV18; CDR3 protein: CASSPLTGAETQYF; CDR3 DNA: TGTGCCAGCTCACCACTTACGGGAGCGGAGACCCAGTACTTC
D gene: NA; clone size: NA; J gene: TRBJ2-2; V gene: TRBV5-1; CDR3 protein: CASSWAGVNTGELFF; CDR3 DNA: TGCGCCAGCAGTTGGGCAGGAGTGAACACCGGGGAGCTGTTTTTT
D gene: NA; clone size: NA; J gene: TRBJ1-6; V gene: TRBV27; CDR3 protein: CASSFPQTNSPLHF; CDR3 DNA: TGTGCCAGCAGTTTTCCGCAGACCAATTCACCCCTCCACTTT
D gene: NA; clone size: NA; J gene: TRBJ2-2; V gene: TRBV5-1; CDR3 protein: CASSLDGLQTGELFF; CDR3 DNA: TGCGCCAGCAGCCTGGACGGACTCCAAACCGGGGAGCTGTTTTTT
D gene: TRBD2; clone size: NA; J gene: TRBJ2-1; V gene: TRBV14; CDR3 protein: CASSQDWLAADNEQFF; CDR3 DNA: TGTGCCAGCAGCCAAGATTGGCTAGCGGCAGACAATGAGCAGTTCTTC
D gene: NA; clone size: once; J gene: TRBJ1-3; V gene: TRBV7-9; CDR3 protein: CASSLGRSGNTIYF; CDR3 DNA: TGTGCCAGCAGCTTAGGCAGGTCTGGAAACACCATATATTTT
D gene: TRBD2; clone size: NA; J gene: TRBJ2-5; V gene: TRBV9; CDR3 protein: CASSVGTSGSETQYF; CDR3 DNA: TGTGCCAGCAGCGTAGGTACTAGCGGATCCGAGACCCAGTACTTC
D gene: NA; clone size: NA; J gene: TRBJ2-7; V gene: TRBV7-8; CDR3 protein: CASSLGRSSYEQYF; CDR3 DNA: TGTGCCAGCAGCTTGGGACGGTCCTCCTACGAGCAGTACTTC
D gene: NA; clone size: NA; J gene: TRBJ1-5; V gene: TRBV6-5; CDR3 protein: CASSPGDWRNQPQHF; CDR3 DNA: TGTGCCAGCAGTCCGGGGGACTGGAGAAATCAGCCCCAGCATTTT
D gene: TRBD2; clone size: NA; J gene: TRBJ2-1; V gene: TRBV25-1; CDR3 protein: CASSDPRASGRVNEQFF; CDR3 DNA: TGTGCCAGCAGTGACCCTCGGGCTAGCGGGAGGGTCAATGAGCAGTTCTTC
D gene: NA; clone size: NA; J gene: TRBJ1-2; V gene: TRBV28; CDR3 protein: CASSVLASYGYTF; CDR3 DNA: TGTGCCAGCAGTGTGCTGGCCTCCTATGGCTACACCTTC
D gene: TRBD1; clone size: NA; J gene: TRBJ1-2; V gene: TRBV9; CDR3 protein: CASSASGQGNGYTF; CDR3 DNA: TGTGCCAGCAGCGCGTCGGGACAGGGTAACGGCTACACCTTC
D gene: TRBD2; clone size: NA; J gene: TRBJ2-1; V gene: TRBV28; CDR3 protein: CASSGIAGFNYNEQFF; CDR3 DNA: TGTGCCAGCAGTGGAATAGCGGGATTTAACTACAATGAGCAGTTCTTC
D gene: TRBD2; clone size: NA; J gene: TRBJ2-2; V gene: TRBV10-3; CDR3 protein: CAISEVAGGSKEGDTGELFF; CDR3 DNA: TGTGCCATCAGTGAGGTAGCGGGAGGGTCCAAAGAGGGGGACACCGGGGAGCTGTTTTTT
D gene: TRBD2; clone size: NA; J gene: TRBJ2-7; V gene: TRBV27; CDR3 protein: CASRLAGSSYEQYF; CDR3 DNA: TGTGCCAGCAGGCTAGCGGGGAGCTCCTACGAGCAGTACTTC
D gene: NA; clone size: NA; J gene: TRBJ1-2; V gene: TRBV28; CDR3 protein: CASSLSGLGHYGYTF; CDR3 DNA: TGTGCCAGCAGTTTATCAGGCCTTGGGCACTATGGCTACACCTTC
D gene: NA; clone size: NA; J gene: TRBJ1-2; V gene: TRBV29-1; CDR3 protein: CSVLGASYYGYTF; CDR3 DNA: TGCAGCGTTCTCGGGGCTTCCTACTATGGCTACACCTTC
D gene: NA; clone size: once; J gene: TRBJ2-1; V gene: TRBV27; CDR3 protein: CASSARLASSYNEQFF; CDR3 DNA: TGTGCCAGCAGTGCCCGATTGGCCAGCTCCTACAATGAGCAGTTCTTC
D gene: TRBD1; clone size: NA; J gene: TRBJ2-3; V gene: TRBV18; CDR3 protein: CASSPGQGAFADTQYF; CDR3 DNA: TGTGCCAGCTCACCGGGACAGGGGGCTTTTGCAGATACGCAGTATTTT
D gene: NA; clone size: NA; J gene: TRBJ2-7; V gene: TRBV28; CDR3 protein: CASSRPGGQYF; CDR3 DNA: TGTGCCAGCAGCCGACCCGGGGGGCAGTACTTC
D gene: NA; clone size: few; J gene: TRBJ1-1; V gene: TRBV7-9; CDR3 protein: CASSLAVGRNTEAFF; CDR3 DNA: TGTGCCAGCAGCTTAGCAGTAGGGAGGAACACTGAAGCTTTCTTT